The present TCR beta chain was sequenced within a study of blood T cell repertoires in COVID-19. Germline CDR1 is MDHEN and CDR2 is SYDVKM. The germline V and J ends were trimmed by 2 bases and 6 bases, with 8 bases remaining between them. This CDR3 spans 13 amino acids. The table came from immunoSEQ multiplex PCR; TCRdb's copy has only in-frame clones and leaves some out. The sample has 120,000 to 150,000 clones; 84% are singletons. Individuals drawn from 24 US areas were roughly 18 to 89 years old. The sequenced sample consisted of PBMCs or T cells enriched from blood (not recorded which). The gene calls are TRBV28 and TRBJ2-1; possible D gene TRBD1, 6 bases. This TCR came from a woman between 18 and 29 years old who had been exposed to COVID-19. DNA for the CDR3: TGTGCCAGCAGTTTACAGGGGTTCAATGAGCAGTTCTTC. The encoded protein is CASSLQGFNEQFF.